These 13 T cell receptor beta chains were all obtained from the same sample, sequenced in a study of blood T cell repertoires in COVID-19. The method was immunoSEQ multiplex PCR; TCRdb's version includes in-frame clones alone and lacks a portion of them. Of about 140,000 clones listed, 80% to 85% were seen once; the top ten hold roughly 8.7%. Specimen: peripheral blood. The receptors shown here come from a man aged 25 to 40 with COVID-19, enrolled during active disease.

The genes are TRBV30 and TRBJ2-1; 11 bases line up with TRBD2. Per germline, CDR1 GTSNPN and CDR2 SVGIG (reference sequence). The ends lost 4 bases at V and 10 bases at J; junction bases unmatched: 9. The CDR3 contains 14 residues. Here the CDR3 reads CAWKIAGGPGEQFF. DNA for the CDR3: TGTGCCTGGAAAATAGCGGGAGGGCCGGGAGAGCAGTTCTTC.

The chain recombines TRBV28 with TRBJ1-5, with TRBD1 matching over 10 bases. The J segment lost 5 bases and the V segment lost 7 bases, leaving 11 bases of the junction unmatched. The CDR3 totals 16 residues. CDR1 and CDR2 (germline): MDHEN, SYDVKM. The CDR3 reads CASNIGQGERDQPQHF. CDR3 sequence (DNA): TGTGCCAGCAATATAGGACAGGGGGAGAGGGATCAGCCCCAGCATTTT.

The genes are TRBV3-1 (or the pseudogene TRBV3-2) and TRBJ2-3; D possibly corresponds to TRBD2 (6 bases). Germline values: CDR1 LGHDT, CDR2 YNNKEL (reference sequence). V was shortened by 2 bases and J by 0 bases, with 18 bases between the two germline ends. This CDR3 contains 18 residues. Here the CDR3 reads CASSQTPGRGHSTDTQYF. Written as DNA, the CDR3 is TGTGCCAGCAGCCAAACCCCCGGGCGGGGCCATAGCACAGATACGCAGTATTTT.

The chain joins TRBV19 to TRBJ1-5; D gene ambiguous. Trimming removed 3 bases from V and 2 bases from J, with 5 bases in between. The CDR3 spans 13 residues. The V gene's germline CDR1 is LNHDA and CDR2 SQIVND (reference sequence). The CDR3 DNA follows: TGTGCCAGTAGTATTGAGGGCAATCAGCCCCAGCATTTT. This codes for CASSIEGNQPQHF.

This clone was seen a few times. This chain connects TRBV5-5 to TRBJ1-1, with 9 bases fitting TRBD1. The J segment lost 6 bases and the V segment lost 5 bases, leaving 8 bases of the junction unmatched. Germline V CDR1 and CDR2: SGHKS, YYEKEE (reference sequence). This CDR3 is 14 amino acids long. CDR3 in amino acids: CASRWDRAYSEAFF. CDR3 sequence (DNA): TGTGCCAGCAGGTGGGACAGGGCGTACTCTGAAGCTTTCTTT.

This clone was seen just once. The V and J genes are TRBV19 and TRBJ2-2; possible D gene TRBD1, 6 bases. The germline V gene has CDR1 LNHDA and CDR2 SQIVND (reference sequence). Trimming cost V 9 bases and J 7 bases, with 12 bases left between them. The CDR3 has 12 residues. The CDR3 DNA sequence: TGTGCCAGCCGGACAGTTGTCGGGGAGCTGTTTTTT. Its translation: CASRTVVGELFF.

The CDR3 bases are TGTGCCAGCAGCGCCGGGGATACGCAGTATTTT. Its protein product is CASSAGDTQYF. The chain has TRBV9 and TRBJ2-3; D gene ambiguous. There are 11 residues in the CDR3. Germline V CDR1 and CDR2: SGDLS, YYNGEE. V gave up 3 bases and J gave up 6 bases, with 5 bases separating them.

The rearrangement joins TRBV7-2 to TRBJ1-1, with D possibly TRBD1 on 6 matching bases. Germline V gene data show CDR1 as SGHTA and CDR2 as FQGNSA. This CDR3 has 17 residues. V was shortened by 3 bases and J by 4 bases, with 21 bases between the two germline ends. CDR3 nucleotide sequence: TGTGCCAGCAGCTTTGTTAGGGGGGGTAATCGTGGCACTGAAGCTTTCTTT. Amino acid sequence: CASSFVRGGNRGTEAFF.

The chain uses TRBV6-6 and TRBJ2-7; the D gene is possibly TRBD1 (7 bases). In germline, CDR1 is MNHNY, CDR2 SVGAGI (reference sequence). This CDR3 region has 15 residues. V lost 0 bases and J 7 bases, leaving 16 bases between the germline ends. The chain's CDR3 is CASSYSEEGAGEQYF. CDR3 in DNA: TGTGCCAGCAGTTACTCTGAGGAGGGGGCTGGTGAGCAGTACTTC.

V and J are TRBV6-6 and TRBJ2-1, with a possible D match to TRBD2 (6 bases). The V end lost 10 bases, the J end lost 0 bases, and 16 bases lay between the germline ends. This CDR3 region has 15 residues. Germline CDR1 is MNHNY and CDR2 is SVGAGI (reference sequence). The CDR3 here is CATSEGPGSYNEQFF. Written as DNA, the CDR3 is TGTGCCACCTCGGAGGGGCCCGGCTCCTACAATGAGCAGTTCTTC.

The rearrangement links TRBV7-2 to TRBJ2-7, with 10 bases fitting TRBD1. Trimming cost V 5 bases and J 11 bases; bases outside gene matches: 18. The CDR3 length is 16 residues. Germline loops: CDR1 SGHTA, CDR2 FQGNSA. The CDR3, as DNA: TGTGCCAGCAGCCTTACCGGTCAGACAGGGGGCGAGCTCAAGTACTTC. It specifies CASSLTGQTGGELKYF.

The chain employs TRBV7-3 and TRBJ2-5; D is perhaps TRBD2 (6 bases). V lost 3 bases, J lost 5 bases, and 10 bases lay in between. CDR3 length: 13 amino acids. CDR1 and CDR2 from the germline V gene are SGHTA and FQGTGA. The CDR3 nucleotides read TGTGCCAGCAGCTTCGCTAGCGCGGAGACCCAGTACTTC. Amino acids: CASSFASAETQYF.

V is TRBV28 and J is TRBJ1-2, with a weak D call TRBD1 (6 bases). Trimming cost V 6 bases and J 8 bases, with 10 bases left between them. Germline lookup yields CDR1 MDHEN and CDR2 SYDVKM. The CDR3 spans 11 residues. The CDR3 here is CASRSGTGYTF. The CDR3 DNA follows: TGTGCCAGCAGATCAGGGACAGGCTACACCTTC.